In this sample, the clone carrying this TCR beta chain turned up a few times. The antigen remains unidentified. These data come from a study of T cells after yellow fever vaccination. Study-wide points: Clonotypes appearing in both CD4 and CD8 compartments existed, and their share was small.

V dropped 4 bases and J dropped 1; count of bases not matched to a gene: 4. This CDR3 is 15 amino acids long. Germline V gene sequence: CDR1 SGHVS, CDR2 FNYEAQ. TCRdb re-called the 5' RACE reads with MiXCR, one entry per CDR3 protein. Here the sample spans 450,000 to 600,000 distinct CDR3 sequences, roughly a sixth being singletons. Sequenced here: PBMCs, sampled around 5 days after the first yellow fever vaccination. The sequence was obtained from a man between 18 and 29 years old who received the YFV17D yellow fever vaccine. The genes are TRBV7-6 and TRBJ2-7, with 10 bases matching TRBD1. The CDR3 reads CASSSGTGESYEQYF. The DNA for the CDR3 is TGTGCCAGCAGCTCCGGGACAGGGGAATCCTACGAGCAGTACTTC.